The subject of this entry is one T cell receptor beta chain. Its cognate antigen has yet to be identified. No much larger clone is present one base from it, and per-base qualities are unavailable. The CDR1 and CDR2 encoded by the germline V gene are SGDLS and YYNGEE. V is pruned by 0 bases and J by 4 bases, leaving 9 bases of the junction without a gene match. The CDR3, cysteine through phenylalanine, is 17 amino acids long. CDR3 DNA is the only sequence kept; it has 51 bases, read in frame from the first base. The time point label for this specimen denotes: cycle 1 day 1 (C1D1), immediately before nivolumab initiation. Every trial patient had relapsed after autologous stem cell transplantation, and cohorts A, B and C differed in prior brentuximab vedotin exposure. A Miltenyi CD4+ T cell isolation kit was used for magnetic negative selection to purify CD4+ T cells from thawed PBMCs. The trial cohort comprised 56 patients with relapsed/refractory classical Hodgkin lymphoma whose best overall responses were complete response, partial response or progressive disease. Trial patients were treated with single-agent nivolumab in the multi-cohort phase II CheckMate 205 trial. Best overall response was determined by an independent review committee according to the 2007 International Working Group response criteria. Trial PBMCs were collected immediately before nivolumab initiation (C1D1) and during therapy at cycle 2 day 1 and cycle 4 day 1. After peripheral blood was drawn into 8 mL Vacutainer Cell Preparation Tubes, PBMCs were isolated by centrifugation and then cryopreserved. Purified CD4+ and CD8+ fractions were prepared only for cases in which an additional PBMC sample was available. On LS columns in a quadroMACS separator, the magnetically labelled cells were depleted, and the flow-through was collected as the purified fraction.

This sample is drawn from a study of PD-1 blockade in classical Hodgkin lymphoma (dated by TCRdb to 2018 to 2021). In terms of the full investigation: Nivolumab dosing was 3 mg/kg intravenously every 2 weeks, continuing until either disease progression or unacceptable toxicity. The study used TCR beta sequencing and CyTOF to define a peripheral blood immune signature of response to PD-1 blockade in classical Hodgkin lymphoma.

The Qiagen DNeasy kit was used to extract genomic DNA both from unsorted PBMCs and from the negatively selected CD4+ and CD8+ fractions. Using primers that anneal to V and J segments, immunoSEQ multiplex PCR amplified the TCR beta CDR3 regions. A synthetic immune receptor repertoire was used to minimize amplification bias, and remaining bias was computationally removed after sequencing. As for the authors' bioinformatics: Custom Python scripts were used to quantify repertoire diversity as the Shannon entropy index. Unsorted, CD4+ and CD8+ repertoires were analyzed separately, except in combined analyses where CD4+ and CD8+ sequences were merged in silico. Clonal expansion was defined as at least a 2-fold frequency increase after treatment relative to C1D1, with a pseudocount of 0.5 for undetected baseline clones. Clones with 0 or 1 copy at C1D1 were classified as singleton clones, and clones with 2 or more copies were classified as non-singleton clones. Clones expanded in unsorted samples were annotated as CD4+, CD8+ or unknown by matching protein sequences in sorted samples from the same patient. Wilcoxon tests on paired samples were used to test diversity changes from C1D1 to C4D1. What TCRdb holds here is the immuneACCESS table cut down to in-frame rearrangements. Part of the clones is not present; checked against another copy, under half of the missing clones reflect an unresolved V gene, and the others are unexplained. The D gene and trimming were derived from the DNA, and the V and J assignments and clone size from that table. Counted in this sample were 30,000 to 40,000 clones; 75% to 95% of them appeared once. Roughly 0.23% of the sample is in the top ten clones.

The investigation overall reported the following: Trial patients with a complete response had baseline diversity similar to that of newly diagnosed patients, while partial responders and progressors had significantly lower diversity. Baseline TCR diversity was reported to be lower in newly diagnosed patients than in healthy donors, and even lower in relapsed/refractory patients. Diversity was lower in patients who began nivolumab less than 1 year after ASCT, so these patients were left out of later analyses to avoid confounding by immune reconstitution. Only a single clinical trial cohort was studied, and what caused the repertoire differences, possibly disease activity or prior therapy, remained undefined. By C4D1, a significant rise was seen in CD4+ TCR diversity but not in CD8+ TCR diversity (p=0.0027 vs p=0.16), and the rise was most apparent among complete responders (p=0.02).

This specimen consisted of CD4+ T cells from blood, obtained at baseline. The chain joins TRBV9 to TRBJ2-7; a stretch of 11 junction bases matches TRBD2. The clonotype was recovered from a human donor with classical Hodgkin lymphoma. Here the CDR3 is given as CASSVGEASGRLYEQYF. The DNA sequence is given as TGTGCCAGCAGCGTAGGAGAGGCTAGCGGGAGGCTATACGAGCAGTACTTC.